The sequence of this TCR beta chain was determined in a study of shared clonotypes between healthy human individuals. Profiling relied on immunoSEQ multiplex PCR, and the TCRdb table lists in-frame clones only, not all of them. The table has about 2.3 million clones, around 93% seen once. The study, taken as a whole, reports: Estimated clonotype richness was generally higher in naive than memory subsets.

With regard to this clone: Its antigen is undetermined.

With 5 bases removed from V and 8 bases from J, the gap between germline ends came to 12 bases. This CDR3 is 12 amino acids long. CDR1 is MNHEY and CDR2 is SVGAGI in the germline V gene. The chain has TRBV6-5 and TRBJ1-2; D remains ambiguous. Sequenced sample: naive CD4+ T cells from PBMCs. Indicated subset: CD45RA+ positively selected. This TCR was recovered from a man in his late teens or twenties in good health. Some clones in this sample may be carry-over from other donors' samples. This chain's CDR3 is CASSEAQKGYTF. The CDR3, as DNA: TGTGCCAGCAGTGAAGCACAGAAAGGCTACACCTTC.